These T cell receptor beta chains were read from a single sample in a study of blood T cell dynamics during melanoma immunotherapy. Profiling relied on immunoSEQ multiplex PCR, and the TCRdb table lists in-frame clones only, not all of them. Among 15,000 to 20,000 clones listed, about 94% were seen once. Sample: effector memory CD8+ T cells from blood, taken from a patient treated with checkpoint blockade. The receptors come from a human donor with melanoma. Each CDR3 is given with its conserved first and last residue. A D gene is named only where the DNA matches it firmly. For some rows the clone size is stated as once, few or many, or as a class when expanded; others skip it.

v_gene,j_gene,d_gene,abundance,CDR3aa,CDR3nt
TRBV6-7,TRBJ2-7,TRBD1,once,CASSETGSYEQYF,TGTGCCAGCAGTGAGACAGGGTCCTACGAGCAGTACTTC
TRBV27,TRBJ2-3,.,.,CASSLGGSADTQYF,TGTGCCAGCAGTTTAGGTGGGAGCGCAGATACGCAGTATTTT
TRBV6-1,TRBJ2-1,.,.,CASSERKGGTGEQFF,TGTGCCAGCAGTGAACGAAAGGGGGGGACTGGCGAGCAGTTCTTC
TRBV28,TRBJ1-5,.,.,CASSLWGNSNQPQHF,TGTGCCAGCAGTTTATGGGGCAATAGCAATCAGCCCCAGCATTTT
TRBV7-8,TRBJ2-2,.,.,CASSKPGTTAGELFF,TGTGCCAGCAGCAAACCCGGGACAACTGCCGGGGAGCTGTTTTTT
TRBV9,TRBJ2-5,.,.,CASSVQGMGETQYF,TGTGCCAGCAGCGTCCAGGGGATGGGAGAGACCCAGTACTTC
TRBV27,TRBJ2-6,.,.,CASSFSVSGANVLTF,TGTGCCAGCAGTTTCTCGGTCTCTGGGGCCAACGTCCTGACTTTC
TRBV6-4,TRBJ2-1,TRBD2,.,CASSDGIAGPYNEQFF,TGTGCCAGCAGTGACGGGATAGCGGGACCCTACAATGAGCAGTTCTTC
TRBV27,TRBJ2-1,.,.,CASSAPTRGYNEQFF,TGTGCCAGCAGTGCCCCAACTAGGGGCTACAATGAGCAGTTCTTC
TRBV27,TRBJ2-7,TRBD2,.,CASSPAGSAVEQYF,TGTGCCAGCAGCCCAGCGGGAAGCGCGGTCGAGCAGTACTTC
TRBV5-4,TRBJ2-3,.,once,CASSFMGGSTDTQYF,TGTGCCAGCAGCTTTATGGGGGGAAGCACAGATACGCAGTATTTT
TRBV9,TRBJ2-7,TRBD2,.,CASSVSGSPHEQYF,TGTGCCAGCAGCGTCAGCGGGAGTCCCCACGAGCAGTACTTC
TRBV27,TRBJ2-3,TRBD1,once,CASSPRDRGLSDTQYF,TGTGCCAGCAGTCCCCGGGACAGGGGGCTTTCGGATACGCAGTATTTT
TRBV10-2,TRBJ2-7,.,.,CASTAEQQLAYEQYF,TGCGCCAGCACCGCCGAGCAACAGCTCGCGTACGAGCAGTACTTC
TRBV27,TRBJ2-7,.,.,CASSYGTEQYF,TGTGCCAGCAGTTATGGAACTGAGCAGTACTTC
TRBV4-1,TRBJ2-7,TRBD1,.,CASSPWTGTYEQYF,TGCGCCAGCAGCCCTTGGACAGGGACCTACGAGCAGTACTTC
TRBV27,TRBJ2-2,TRBD2,.,CASSSDLAGGYTGELFF,TGTGCCAGCAGTTCAGATCTGGCGGGAGGGTATACCGGGGAGCTGTTTTTT
TRBV19,TRBJ2-5,.,.,CASSIMYGGETQYF,TGTGCCAGTAGTATTATGTACGGGGGAGAGACCCAGTACTTC
TRBV4-1,TRBJ2-1,TRBD2,.,CASSQNLAGVIEQFF,TGCGCCAGCAGCCAAAACCTAGCGGGAGTTATTGAGCAGTTCTTC
TRBV5-7,TRBJ2-3,.,.,CASSAGVSADTQYF,TGTGCCAGCAGCGCAGGAGTCTCGGCAGATACGCAGTATTTT